The following is a TCR beta chain sequence with its context. The data were obtained in a study of blood T cell repertoires in COVID-19. TCRdb's table, derived via immunoSEQ multiplex PCR, lists solely in-frame clones and lacks some. The sample has around 130,000 clones; roughly four fifths are singletons. The CDR3 is 14 residues long. CDR1 is KGHDR and CDR2 is SFDVKD in the germline V gene. V gave up 4 bases and J gave up 0 bases, with 8 bases separating them. Individuals aged roughly 18 to 95 years were recruited from fewer than 30 US areas. Sequencing used PBMCs or T cells enriched from blood (not recorded which). The origin of this receptor is a man aged 30-40 years who had recovered from COVID-19. The chain joins TRBV24-1 to TRBJ1-1; TRBD1 might be the D (5 bases). The CDR3 loop is CATSEAGVNTEAFF. The DNA for the CDR3 is TGTGCCACCAGTGAGGCGGGGGTGAACACTGAAGCTTTCTTT.